The TCR beta chain under discussion was sequenced for a study of T cells expressing NK-cell markers. Study summary: Repertoires of TCR beta were obtained from T cells sorted as CD3+CD56+NKG2C+, CD3+CD56+NKG2C- and CD3+CD56-NKG2C+.

Regarding the study as a whole: The dominant NKG2C+ clonotypes represented roughly 1.0-7.5% of CD8+ T cells in five or six donors.

The CDR3 is 14 amino acids. Template switching by 5'RACE with UMIs generated the TCR beta cDNA. One entry per CDR3 protein, without DNA, is what TCRdb gives after re-calling the 5' RACE reads. This table lists roughly 280,000 distinct CDR3 sequences. Concerning this clonotype: No antigen is known for it.

This clonotype originated in a man aged 18 to 29 in good health. This sequence joins TRBV12-3 or TRBV12-4 and TRBJ2-2; TCRdb designates TRBD1, a call that cannot be tested without DNA. The sample taken for sequencing was blood T cells: a sorted CD56 or NKG2C T cell subset, CD4+ or CD8+ T cells, or bulk PBMC T cells (not recorded which). CDR3 region: CASSLDRDTGELFF.